This is a list of T cell receptor beta chains from one sample in a study of cytomegalovirus exposure and HLA in healthy donors. Assay: immunoSEQ multiplex PCR; the TCRdb copy retains only in-frame clones and omits some. Of 270,000 or so clones in the sample, more than 80% were seen once. Sequenced material: PBMCs. These receptor sequences come from a man aged 40-49 years in good health and CMV-seropositive. Each CDR3 is given with its conserved first and last residue. A D gene is named only where the DNA matches it firmly. Some rows mark clone size as missing; the rest say once, few, many or name a class of expanded clone.

size: .
D: TRBD1
J: TRBJ1-4
V: TRBV28
length: 16
DNA: TGTGCCAGCAGCCGACCGGGGACAGGGATAGATGAAAAACTGTTTTTT
CDR3: CASSRPGTGIDEKLFF

size: .
D: TRBD2
J: TRBJ2-7
V: TRBV13
length: 15
DNA: TGTGCCAGCAGCCCCCGGACTAGCGGTACCTACGAGCAGTACTTC
CDR3: CASSPRTSGTYEQYF

size: .
D: .
J: TRBJ2-7
V: TRBV19
length: 15
DNA: TGTGCCAGTAGTTTGTTTGGGCCGTCTAATGGGGAGCAGTACTTC
CDR3: CASSLFGPSNGEQYF

size: .
D: TRBD2
J: TRBJ2-2
V: TRBV27
length: 15
DNA: TGTGCCAGCAGCCCATCTAGCGGGAGGACCGGGGAGCTGTTTTTT
CDR3: CASSPSSGRTGELFF

size: .
D: .
J: TRBJ2-2
V: TRBV19
length: 16
DNA: TGTGCCAGTAGTACCAGGCGGGGAGCGAACACCGGGGAGCTGTTTTTT
CDR3: CASSTRRGANTGELFF

size: .
D: TRBD2
J: TRBJ2-5
V: TRBV6-5
length: 15
DNA: TGTGCCAGCAGACGGACTAGCGGTCCCCAAGAGACCCAGTACTTC
CDR3: CASRRTSGPQETQYF

size: .
D: .
J: TRBJ1-1
V: TRBV4-2
length: 16
DNA: TGTGCCAGCAGCCAAGATGGCATCAGGGGAGACACTGAAGCTTTCTTT
CDR3: CASSQDGIRGDTEAFF

size: .
D: TRBD2
J: TRBJ2-4
V: TRBV19
length: 20
DNA: TGTGCCAGTAGTCAACTCGTCCCGGGACTAGCGGGAGGTCCCAAAAACATTCAGTACTTC
CDR3: CASSQLVPGLAGGPKNIQYF

size: .
D: TRBD1
J: TRBJ1-1
V: TRBV5-4
length: 16
DNA: TGTGCCAGCACCTTCCCGGCCGGCAGGGGGAAAACTGAAGCTTTCTTT
CDR3: CASTFPAGRGKTEAFF

size: .
D: .
J: TRBJ2-7
V: TRBV4-1
length: 15
DNA: TGCGCCAGCAGCTTCCTAGGAGGGCCTCCCTACGAGCAGTACTTC
CDR3: CASSFLGGPPYEQYF

size: .
D: .
J: TRBJ1-1
V: TRBV5-4
length: 11
DNA: TGTGCCAGCAGCTTCGGGGCTGAAGCTTTCTTT
CDR3: CASSFGAEAFF

size: .
D: TRBD2
J: TRBJ2-5
V: TRBV6-5
length: 13
DNA: TGTGCCAGCAGAACCAGCGGGGGGGAGACCCAGTACTTC
CDR3: CASRTSGGETQYF

size: .
D: TRBD1
J: TRBJ1-1
V: TRBV7-9
length: 15
DNA: TGTGCCAGCAGCACTCTAGGACAGGCGGGCACTGAAGCTTTCTTT
CDR3: CASSTLGQAGTEAFF

size: .
D: TRBD1
J: TRBJ2-1
V: TRBV2
length: 14
DNA: TGTGCCAGCACTTGGACAGGGCCCCACAATGAGCAGTTCTTC
CDR3: CASTWTGPHNEQFF

size: .
D: .
J: TRBJ2-7
V: TRBV6-5
length: 14
DNA: TGTGCCAGCAGCCATGACAGTGATACCTACGAGCAGTACTTC
CDR3: CASSHDSDTYEQYF

size: .
D: .
J: TRBJ1-1
V: TRBV25-1
length: 15
DNA: TGTGCTACCACCGGGCAGGGGCACTTGGGCACTGAAGCTTTCTTT
CDR3: CATTGQGHLGTEAFF

size: .
D: TRBD2
J: TRBJ2-1
V: TRBV15
length: 18
DNA: TGTGCCACCAGCAAAGGGAGGAGTAGCGGGGTCTCCTACAATGAGCAGTTCTTC
CDR3: CATSKGRSSGVSYNEQFF

size: .
D: TRBD2
J: TRBJ2-1
V: TRBV2
length: 14
DNA: TGTGCCAGCAGACTGACTAGCGAGTACAATGAGCAGTTCTTC
CDR3: CASRLTSEYNEQFF

size: .
D: TRBD1
J: TRBJ1-4
V: TRBV6-5
length: 16
DNA: TGTGCCAGCAGTTACCTCGGACAGGGGAGGGGGAAAACGGTGTTTTTT
CDR3: CASSYLGQGRGKTVFF

size: .
D: .
J: TRBJ1-1
V: TRBV7-8
length: 11
DNA: TGTGCCAGCAGCTTCGGGACTGAAGCTTTCTTT
CDR3: CASSFGTEAFF

size: .
D: .
J: TRBJ2-3
V: TRBV5-1
length: 17
DNA: TGCGCCAGCAGCTTGGGGGGCGGGACGGCGGACACAGATACGCAGTATTTT
CDR3: CASSLGGGTADTDTQYF

size: .
D: TRBD1
J: TRBJ1-1
V: TRBV7-9
length: 15
DNA: TGTGCCAGCAGCTTAGCGGGACAGGGCTACACTGAAGCTTTCTTT
CDR3: CASSLAGQGYTEAFF

size: .
D: .
J: TRBJ2-7
V: TRBV28
length: 15
DNA: TGTGCCAGCAACCCGGGTGTAGGACAGTCCTACGAGCAGTACTTC
CDR3: CASNPGVGQSYEQYF

size: .
D: TRBD2
J: TRBJ2-5
V: TRBV7-7
length: 17
DNA: TGTGCTAGCACCCCTCACCCCGGGGCGGGAGGATGGGAGACCCAGTACTTC
CDR3: CASTPHPGAGGWETQYF

size: .
D: TRBD1
J: TRBJ2-1
V: TRBV19
length: 14
DNA: TGTGCCAGTCTTGGACAGGGAATAGCCGGTGAGCAGTTCTTC
CDR3: CASLGQGIAGEQFF

size: .
D: .
J: TRBJ2-7
V: TRBV2
length: 15
DNA: TGTGCCAGCAGTGAAAGTGTCCTACTGTCCTACGAGCAGTACTTC
CDR3: CASSESVLLSYEQYF

size: .
D: .
J: TRBJ1-2
V: TRBV19
length: 14
DNA: TGTGCCAGTAGTGCTTGGGAGCGTCTCTATGACTACACCTTC
CDR3: CASSAWERLYDYTF

size: few
D: .
J: TRBJ2-7
V: TRBV5-1
length: 12
DNA: TGCGCCAGCAGCCAGGGACTGTACGAGCAGTACTTC
CDR3: CASSQGLYEQYF

size: .
D: .
J: TRBJ1-3
V: TRBV28
length: 18
DNA: TGTGCCAGCACCCCCTTGGCCAGGGGCCCCGAGTCGGGAAACACCATATATTTT
CDR3: CASTPLARGPESGNTIYF

size: .
D: TRBD2
J: TRBJ2-7
V: TRBV27
length: 15
DNA: TGTGCCAGCAGTTTACAGGCGGGAGGATCCTACGAGCAGTACTTC
CDR3: CASSLQAGGSYEQYF

size: once
D: TRBD1
J: TRBJ2-2
V: TRBV27
length: 13
DNA: TGTGCCAGCTCGAGACAGGGCACCGGGGAGCTGTTTTTT
CDR3: CASSRQGTGELFF

size: .
D: TRBD2
J: TRBJ2-7
V: TRBV4-3
length: 17
DNA: TGCGCCAGCAGCCAAGATGTCAGACTAGCGGAAAACTACGAGCAGTACTTC
CDR3: CASSQDVRLAENYEQYF

size: .
D: .
J: TRBJ1-4
V: TRBV2
length: 14
DNA: TGTGCCATCAAGGTGGGGGGTAATAATGAAAAACTGTTTTTT
CDR3: CAIKVGGNNEKLFF